These 5 T cell receptor beta chains were sequenced from one sample in a study of radiation and T cells in renal cell carcinoma. The data were produced by immunoSEQ multiplex PCR, yet TCRdb's version contains in-frame clones alone and is incomplete. The table shows some 120,000 clones, with roughly four fifths occurring only once. Time point in this sample: baseline pretreatment blood. The sample's treatment: 15 Gy SBRT to primary tumor, nephrectomy 4 weeks later. The source material was blood, sampled from a patient whose treatment included radiotherapy and nephrectomy. Receptor source: a woman aged 60 to 75 with renal cell carcinoma.

The sample holds a few counts of this clone. The rearrangement links TRBV5-1 to TRBJ2-7; D is ambiguous. The CDR3 totals 12 residues. Trimming pared 5 bases from V and 5 bases from J, leaving 11 bases between. Germline V CDR1 and CDR2: SGHRS, YFSETQ. CDR3 residues: CASSISADEQYF. The CDR3 DNA reads as TGCGCCAGCAGTATCTCAGCCGACGAGCAGTACTTC. Drawing the rest from reference TRBV5-1 and TRBJ2-7, the complete variable domain is KAGVTQTPRYLIKTRGQQVTLSCSPISGHRSVSWYQQTPGQGLQFLFEYFSETQRNKGNFPGRFSGRQFSNSRSEMNVSTLELGDSALYLCASSISADEQYFGPGTRLTVT.

V is TRBV11-3 and J is TRBJ1-1; the D gene is possibly TRBD1 (5 bases). CDR3 length: 14 residues. V was shortened by 4 bases and J by 5 bases, with 14 bases between the two germline ends. Germline V CDR1 and CDR2: SGHNT, YENEEA. The DNA of the CDR3 is TGTGCCAGCAGCTCGGGACTCGAGGGAACTGAAGCTTTCTTT. Translating it yields CASSSGLEGTEAFF.

The chain links TRBV7-9 to TRBJ2-1; D not resolved. The V gene lost 1 base and the J gene lost 8 bases, with 6 bases spanning the gap. Germline V lookup: CDR1 SEHNR, CDR2 FQNEAQ (reference sequence). The CDR3 sequence is 12 residues long. DNA of the CDR3: TGTGCCAGCAGCTTAGATGTCTATGAGCAGTTCTTC. It is translated as CASSLDVYEQFF. The full variable domain, completed using reference TRBV7-9 and TRBJ2-1, is DTGVSQNPRHKITKRGQNVTFRCDPISEHNRLYWYRQTLGQGPEFLTYFQNEAQLEKSRLLSDRFSAERPKGSFSTLEIQRTEQGDSAMYLCASSLDVYEQFFGPGTRLTVL.

This chain uses TRBV28 with TRBJ1-5, with D possibly TRBD1 on 5 matching bases. Germline values: CDR1 MDHEN, CDR2 SYDVKM. With 6 bases removed from V and 4 bases from J, the gap between germline ends came to 22 bases. This CDR3 is 17 amino acids long. The CDR3: CASRSGARQASNQPQHF. DNA of the CDR3: TGTGCCAGCAGGTCTGGGGCGCGGCAGGCGTCAAATCAGCCCCAGCATTTT. The full variable domain, with the rest looked up from reference TRBV28 and TRBJ1-5, is DVKVTQSSRYLVKRTGEKVFLECVQDMDHENMFWYRQDPGLGLRLIYFSYDVKMKEKGDIPEGYSVSREKKERFSLILESASTNQTSMYLCASRSGARQASNQPQHFGDGTRLSIL.

The chain uses TRBV9 and TRBJ2-5; D gene uncertain. Germline V gene sequence: CDR1 SGDLS, CDR2 YYNGEE. The CDR3 runs 14 residues. Trimming pared 1 base from V and 0 bases from J, leaving 7 bases between. This CDR3 is CASSVHANQETQYF. In DNA, the CDR3 is TGTGCCAGCAGCGTACACGCGAACCAAGAGACCCAGTACTTC.